These 7 T cell receptor beta chains were all obtained from the same sample, sequenced in a study of T cell repertoires in cytomegalovirus infection. Their cognate antigens are unknown. TCRdb reanalysed the reads using MiXCR and keeps one entry per CDR3 protein. Here the sample spans tens of thousands of distinct CDR3 sequences, just over 20% being singletons. The specimen was CD8+ T cells from cultured PBMCs, collected from culture after CMV antigen stimulation. The receptors derive from a human donor in good health (CMV status not recorded). Some clones in this sample may be carry-over from other donors' samples.

By share, this clonotype counts as medium-sized (0.01 to 0.1%). V is TRBV12-3 or TRBV12-4 and J is TRBJ2-5, with 11 bases that match TRBD2. The CDR3 spans 16 residues. V was clipped by 8 bases and J by 5 bases; unmatched bases: 13. CDR3: CASFPGLAAPRETQYF. For the CDR3, the DNA is TGTGCCAGCTTCCCGGGACTAGCGGCACCAAGGGAGACCCAGTACTTC.

The V call is TRBV12-3 or TRBV12-4, the J call TRBJ1-2; no clear D. V lost 5 bases to trimming and J lost 0 bases, with 13 bases between them. This CDR3 has 15 amino acids. CDR3 residues: CASSRRLLANYGYTF. CDR3 nucleotides: TGTGCCAGCAGTAGACGGCTTCTAGCTAACTATGGCTACACCTTC.

As DNA, the CDR3 is TGTGCCAGCAGCCGGTTGATCAATCAGCCCCAGCATTTT. Its translation is CASSRLINQPQHF. V is TRBV28 and J is TRBJ1-5; D gene ambiguous. V lost 6 bases, J lost 3 bases, and 9 bases lay in between. Germline V gene sequence: CDR1 MDHEN, CDR2 SYDVKM. CDR3 length: 13 amino acids.

CDR3 region: CASSPSGGAYEQYF. Written as DNA, the CDR3 is TGTGCCAGCAGCCCTAGCGGGGGGGCCTACGAGCAGTACTTC. The rearrangement joins TRBV7-2 to TRBJ2-7; TRBD2 matches 12 bases. The V and J ends lost 5 bases and 2 bases, in that order; junction bases with no gene match: 1. Germline V CDR1 and CDR2: SGHTA, FQGNSA. This CDR3 comprises 14 residues. Complete variable domain (other parts from reference TRBV7-2 and TRBJ2-7): GAGVSQSPSNKVTEKGKDVELRCDPISGHTALYWYRQSLGQGLEFLIYFQGNSAPDKSGLPSDRFSAERTGGSVSTLTIQRTQQEDSAVYLCASSPSGGAYEQYFGPGTRLTVT.

The V and J genes are TRBV12-3 or TRBV12-4 and TRBJ1-3, with D possibly matching TRBD1 (5 bases). The V end was cut by 6 bases, the J end by 8 bases, with 17 bases between. The CDR3 contains 14 residues. CDR3 residues: CASSPGPEGDTIYF. CDR3 nucleotides: TGTGCCAGCAGCCCGGGACCGGAGGGAGACACCATATATTTT.

This chain links TRBV27 with TRBJ2-5; D possibly corresponds to TRBD1 (6 bases). The V end was cut by 5 bases, the J end by 4 bases, with 17 bases between. Germline loops: CDR1 MNHEY, CDR2 SMNVEV (reference sequence). This CDR3 has 15 residues. CDR3 loop: CASSPGTIGGETQYF. The CDR3 DNA is TGTGCCAGCAGTCCCGGGACAATCGGTGGAGAGACCCAGTACTTC.

The sample holds a few counts of this clonotype. The V and J genes are TRBV19 and TRBJ1-2, with TRBD1 as a possible D gene (5 bases). Trimming stripped 5 bases from V and 4 bases from J, with 17 bases between. Germline V gives CDR1 LNHDA, CDR2 SQIVND (reference sequence). The CDR3 spans 15 residues. The CDR3: CASSVRDGIFYGYTF. CDR3 nucleotide sequence: TGTGCCAGTAGTGTCCGGGACGGCATATTCTATGGCTACACCTTC.